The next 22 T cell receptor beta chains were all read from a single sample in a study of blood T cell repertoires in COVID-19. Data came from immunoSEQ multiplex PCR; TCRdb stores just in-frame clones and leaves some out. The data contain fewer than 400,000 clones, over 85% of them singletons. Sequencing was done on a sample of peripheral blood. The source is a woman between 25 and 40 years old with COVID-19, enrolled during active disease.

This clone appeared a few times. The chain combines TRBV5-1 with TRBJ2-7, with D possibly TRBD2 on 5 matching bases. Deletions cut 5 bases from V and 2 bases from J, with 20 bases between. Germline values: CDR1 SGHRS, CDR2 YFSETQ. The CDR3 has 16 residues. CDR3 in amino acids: CASSLSGSPQTYEQYF. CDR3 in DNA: TGCGCCAGCAGTTTGAGCGGCAGTCCTCAAACCTACGAGCAGTACTTC.

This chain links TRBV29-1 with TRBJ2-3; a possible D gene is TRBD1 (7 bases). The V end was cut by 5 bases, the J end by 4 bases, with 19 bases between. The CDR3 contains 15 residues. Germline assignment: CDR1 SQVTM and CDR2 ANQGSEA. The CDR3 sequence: CSVIWGAGGPDTQYF. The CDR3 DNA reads TGCAGCGTTATCTGGGGGGCAGGGGGTCCAGATACGCAGTATTTT.

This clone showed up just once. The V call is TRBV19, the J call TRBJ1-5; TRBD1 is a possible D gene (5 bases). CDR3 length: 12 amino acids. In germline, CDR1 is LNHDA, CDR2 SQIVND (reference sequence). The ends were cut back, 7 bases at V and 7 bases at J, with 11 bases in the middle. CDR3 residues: CASNQGPQPQHF. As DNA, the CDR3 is TGTGCCAGTAACCAGGGTCCCCAGCCCCAGCATTTT.

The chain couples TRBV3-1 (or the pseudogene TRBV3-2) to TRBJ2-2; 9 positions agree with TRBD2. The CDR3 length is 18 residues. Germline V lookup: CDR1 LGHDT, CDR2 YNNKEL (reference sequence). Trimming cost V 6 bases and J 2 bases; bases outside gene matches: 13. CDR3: CASSRPGCGGANTGELFF. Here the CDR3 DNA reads TGTGCCAGCAGTCGCCCGGGGTGCGGGGGGGCCAACACCGGGGAGCTGTTTTTT.

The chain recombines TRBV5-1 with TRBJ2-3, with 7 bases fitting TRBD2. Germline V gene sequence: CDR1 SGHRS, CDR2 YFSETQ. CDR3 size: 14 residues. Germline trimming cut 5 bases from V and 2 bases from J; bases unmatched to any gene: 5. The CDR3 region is CASRSGGITDTQYF. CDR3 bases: TGCGCCAGCAGATCGGGGGGTATCACAGATACGCAGTATTTT. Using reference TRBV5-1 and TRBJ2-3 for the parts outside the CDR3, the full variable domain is KAGVTQTPRYLIKTRGQQVTLSCSPISGHRSVSWYQQTPGQGLQFLFEYFSETQRNKGNFPGRFSGRQFSNSRSEMNVSTLELGDSALYLCASRSGGITDTQYFGPGTRLTVL.

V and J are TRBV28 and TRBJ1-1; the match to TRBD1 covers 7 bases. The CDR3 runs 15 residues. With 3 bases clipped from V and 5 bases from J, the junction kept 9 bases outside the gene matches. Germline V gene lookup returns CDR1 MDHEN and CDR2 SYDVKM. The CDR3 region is CASSLVGGERTEAFF. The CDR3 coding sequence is TGTGCCAGCAGTTTGGTAGGGGGCGAGCGGACTGAAGCTTTCTTT.

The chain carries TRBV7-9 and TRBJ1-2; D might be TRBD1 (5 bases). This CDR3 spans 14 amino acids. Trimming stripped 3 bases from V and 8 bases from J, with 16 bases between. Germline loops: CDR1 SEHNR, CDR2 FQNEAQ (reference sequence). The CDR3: CASSFRGELDGYTF. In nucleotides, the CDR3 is TGTGCCAGCAGCTTCCGGGGGGAGTTGGACGGCTACACCTTC.

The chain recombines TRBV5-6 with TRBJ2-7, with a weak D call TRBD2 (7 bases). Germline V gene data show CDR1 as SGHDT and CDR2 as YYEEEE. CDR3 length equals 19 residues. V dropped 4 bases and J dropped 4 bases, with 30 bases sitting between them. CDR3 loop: CASSPFWGGPASPRYEQYF. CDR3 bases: TGTGCCAGCAGCCCCTTTTGGGGGGGGCCGGCCTCACCTCGATACGAGCAGTACTTC.

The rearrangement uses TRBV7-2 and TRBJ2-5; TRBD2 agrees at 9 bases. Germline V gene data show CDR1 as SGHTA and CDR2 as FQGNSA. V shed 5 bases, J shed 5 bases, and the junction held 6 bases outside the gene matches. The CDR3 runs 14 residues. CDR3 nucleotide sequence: TGTGCCAGCAGCCGCGGGGGGGCTGGTGAGACCCAGTACTTC. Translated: CASSRGGAGETQYF.

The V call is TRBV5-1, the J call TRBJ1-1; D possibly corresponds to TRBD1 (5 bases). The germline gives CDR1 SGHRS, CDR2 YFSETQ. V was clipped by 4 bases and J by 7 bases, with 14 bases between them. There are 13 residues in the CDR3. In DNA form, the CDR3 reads TGCGCCAGCAGCGGGGGGACGACTTTTGAAGCTTTCTTT. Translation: CASSGGTTFEAFF. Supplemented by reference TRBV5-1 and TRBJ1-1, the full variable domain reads KAGVTQTPRYLIKTRGQQVTLSCSPISGHRSVSWYQQTPGQGLQFLFEYFSETQRNKGNFPGRFSGRQFSNSRSEMNVSTLELGDSALYLCASSGGTTFEAFFGQGTRLTVV.

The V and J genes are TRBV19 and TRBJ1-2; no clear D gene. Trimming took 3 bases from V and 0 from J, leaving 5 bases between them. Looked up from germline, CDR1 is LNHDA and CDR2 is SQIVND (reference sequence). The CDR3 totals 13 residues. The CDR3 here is CASSITSNYGYTF. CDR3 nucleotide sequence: TGTGCCAGTAGTATCACTTCTAACTATGGCTACACCTTC.

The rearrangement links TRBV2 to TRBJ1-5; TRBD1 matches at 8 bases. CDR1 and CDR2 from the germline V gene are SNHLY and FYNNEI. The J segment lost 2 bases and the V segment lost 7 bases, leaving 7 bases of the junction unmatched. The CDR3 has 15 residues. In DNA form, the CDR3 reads TGTGCCAGCACCCCCTCGACAGGGGGCAATCAGCCCCAGCATTTT. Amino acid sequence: CASTPSTGGNQPQHF.

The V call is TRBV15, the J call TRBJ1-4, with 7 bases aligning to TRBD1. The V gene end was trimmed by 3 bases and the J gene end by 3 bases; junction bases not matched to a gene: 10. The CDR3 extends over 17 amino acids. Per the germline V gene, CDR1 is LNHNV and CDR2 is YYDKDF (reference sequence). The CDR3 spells CATSSGWYRGANEKLFF. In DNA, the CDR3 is TGTGCCACCAGCAGTGGATGGTACAGGGGTGCTAATGAAAAACTGTTTTTT.

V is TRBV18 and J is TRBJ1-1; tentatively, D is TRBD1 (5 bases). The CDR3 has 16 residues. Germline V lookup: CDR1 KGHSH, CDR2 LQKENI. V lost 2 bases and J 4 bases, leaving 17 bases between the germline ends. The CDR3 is CASSPSGSGKGTEAFF. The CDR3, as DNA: TGTGCCAGCTCACCATCGGGTTCAGGGAAGGGCACTGAAGCTTTCTTT.

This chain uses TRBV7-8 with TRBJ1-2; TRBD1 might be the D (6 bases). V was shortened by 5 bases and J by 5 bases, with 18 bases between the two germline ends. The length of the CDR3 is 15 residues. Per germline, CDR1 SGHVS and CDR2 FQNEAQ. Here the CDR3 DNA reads TGTGCCAGCAGCCCCACCAGGGGCCCCGTATATGGCTACACCTTC. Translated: CASSPTRGPVYGYTF.

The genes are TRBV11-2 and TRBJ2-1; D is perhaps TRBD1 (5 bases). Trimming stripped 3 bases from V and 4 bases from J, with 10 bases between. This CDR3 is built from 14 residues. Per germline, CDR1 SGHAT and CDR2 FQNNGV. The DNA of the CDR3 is TGTGCCAGCAGCTTGGGGCCAGCATACAATGAGCAGTTCTTC. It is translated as CASSLGPAYNEQFF.

Here the CDR3 reads CASSDMDSLYGYTF. CDR3 nucleotides: TGTGCCAGCAGCGACATGGACAGTCTCTATGGCTACACCTTC. The rearrangement joins TRBV3-1 (or the pseudogene TRBV3-2) to TRBJ1-2; the D gene is possibly TRBD1 (6 bases). The V end was cut by 5 bases, the J end by 4 bases, with 14 bases between. The CDR3 is 14 residues long. The germline CDR1 and CDR2 sequences are LGHDT and YNNKEL (reference sequence).

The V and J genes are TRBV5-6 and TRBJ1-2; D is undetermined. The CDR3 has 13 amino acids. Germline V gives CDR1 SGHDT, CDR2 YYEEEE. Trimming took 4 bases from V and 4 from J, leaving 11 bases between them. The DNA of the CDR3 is TGTGCCAGCAGCCGGGAGATTCCCTATGGCTACACCTTC. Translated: CASSREIPYGYTF.

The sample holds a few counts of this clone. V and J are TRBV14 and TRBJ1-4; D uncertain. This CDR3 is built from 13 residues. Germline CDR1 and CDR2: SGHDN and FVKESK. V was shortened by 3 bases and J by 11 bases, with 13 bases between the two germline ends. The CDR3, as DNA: TGTGCCAGCAGCCAGGTGGCGACGGGGAAACTGTTTTTT. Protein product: CASSQVATGKLFF.

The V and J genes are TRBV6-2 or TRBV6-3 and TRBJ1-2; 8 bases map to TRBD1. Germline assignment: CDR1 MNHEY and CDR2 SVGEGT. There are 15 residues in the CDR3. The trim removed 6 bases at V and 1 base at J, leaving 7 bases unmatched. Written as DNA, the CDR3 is TGTGCCAGCAGCCGGACAGGGACTATTAACTATGGCTACACCTTC. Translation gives CASSRTGTINYGYTF.

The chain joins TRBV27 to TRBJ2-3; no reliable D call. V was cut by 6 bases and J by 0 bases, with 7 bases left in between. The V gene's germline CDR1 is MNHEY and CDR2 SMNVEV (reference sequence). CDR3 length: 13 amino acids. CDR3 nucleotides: TGTGCCAGCAGGACTGCCAGCACAGATACGCAGTATTTT. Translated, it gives CASRTASTDTQYF.

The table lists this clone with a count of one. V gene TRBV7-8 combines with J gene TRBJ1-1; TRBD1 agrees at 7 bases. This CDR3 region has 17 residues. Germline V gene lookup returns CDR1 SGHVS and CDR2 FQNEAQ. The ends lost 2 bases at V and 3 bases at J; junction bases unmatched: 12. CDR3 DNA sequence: TGTGCCAGCAGCTTAATGGGCAAACAGGGGACGGACACTGAAGCTTTCTTT. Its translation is CASSLMGKQGTDTEAFF.